Shown below are 30 T cell receptor beta chains from a single sample sequenced in a study of OX40 agonist ivuxolimab in advanced cancers. Repertoires were generated with immunoSEQ multiplex PCR, while TCRdb's copy carries only in-frame clones and drops some. The sample shows more than 60,000 clones, about 85% of them seen only once. The material was CD4+ or CD8+ T cells sorted from blood, obtained in a trial of the OX40 agonist ivuxolimab. The source of these receptors is an adult with an advanced solid tumor such as melanoma, head and neck, liver or kidney cancer.

The chain has TRBV2 and TRBJ2-3; D is unresolved. Between the trimmed V and J ends, which lost 1 base and 4 bases, there was a span of 12 bases. CDR1 and CDR2 (germline): SNHLY, FYNNEI. This CDR3 comprises 15 residues. The CDR3 bases are TGTGCCAGCAGTGAAGGGCTAAAGTCGTCAGATACGCAGTATTTT. It translates to CASSEGLKSSDTQYF.

The genes are TRBV27 and TRBJ2-1, with a weak D call TRBD2 (6 bases). The CDR3 has 12 residues. CDR1 is MNHEY, CDR2 SMNVEV, per germline (reference sequence). V gave up 0 bases and J gave up 9 bases, with 6 bases separating them. In DNA, the CDR3 is TGTGCCAGCAGTTTATCGGGGGGTGAGCAGTTCTTC. It translates to CASSLSGGEQFF.

This clone was observed once. The chain combines TRBV5-4 with TRBJ1-1, with a tentative D call TRBD1 (5 bases). Germline V gene sequence: CDR1 SGHNT, CDR2 YYREEE (reference sequence). V lost 0 bases and J lost 1, with 10 bases in between. This CDR3 has 15 residues. The CDR3 loop is CASSLENRWNTEAFF. The CDR3 region has the DNA TGTGCCAGCAGCTTGGAGAACAGGTGGAACACTGAAGCTTTCTTT.

V gene TRBV28 combines with J gene TRBJ2-6; the match to TRBD1 covers 9 bases. The CDR3 extends over 18 amino acids. CDR1 is MDHEN, CDR2 SYDVKM, per germline. With 4 bases clipped from V and 1 base from J, the junction kept 8 bases outside the gene matches. In DNA, the CDR3 is TGTGCCAGCAGTTCGTACGGGACAGGGTTGTCTGGGGCCAACGTCCTGACTTTC. It encodes CASSSYGTGLSGANVLTF.

The J gene is TRBJ2-7, the V gene TRBV4-1, with D perhaps given as TRBD1 or TRBD2 (5 bases each). Germline loops: CDR1 MGHRA, CDR2 YSYEKL. V was pared by 1 base and J by 3 bases, with 13 bases between. CDR3 length: 15 residues. CDR3 loop: CASSQAPGQHYEQYF. The CDR3 nucleotides read TGCGCCAGCAGCCAAGCACCGGGGCAGCACTACGAGCAGTACTTC.

V is TRBV19 and J is TRBJ1-4; D may be TRBD1 (5 bases). V dropped 0 bases and J dropped 6 bases, with 14 bases sitting between them. This CDR3 is 16 amino acids long. In germline, CDR1 is LNHDA, CDR2 SQIVND (reference sequence). Here the CDR3 reads CASSIDAGVSYEKLFF. The DNA for the CDR3 is TGTGCCAGTAGTATAGATGCGGGGGTTTCTTATGAAAAACTGTTTTTT.

The chain uses TRBV19 and TRBJ2-3, with D hard to call. V lost 2 bases and J 3 bases, leaving 6 bases between the germline ends. Germline V lookup: CDR1 LNHDA, CDR2 SQIVND (reference sequence). The CDR3 length is 13 residues. CDR3 amino acids: CASSIMETDTQYF. CDR3 DNA: TGTGCCAGTAGTATAATGGAGACAGATACGCAGTATTTT.

The genes are TRBV2 and TRBJ1-1, with D perhaps TRBD1 (5 bases). V gave up 6 bases and J gave up 1 base, with 9 bases separating them. Germline loops: CDR1 SNHLY, CDR2 FYNNEI. The CDR3 totals 13 residues. The CDR3 DNA reads as TGTGCCAGCAGGACCGGGACGAACACTGAAGCTTTCTTT. It codes for CASRTGTNTEAFF.

J is TRBJ1-2 and V is TRBV7-8, with unresolved D. Trimming removed 5 bases at V and 2 bases at J, with 15 bases between. The CDR3 has 15 residues. CDR1 and CDR2 from the germline V gene are SGHVS and FQNEAQ. The CDR3 loop reads CASSGERYSNYGYTF. CDR3 bases: TGTGCCAGCAGCGGCGAACGGTACAGCAACTATGGCTACACCTTC.

The chain uses TRBV18 and TRBJ1-5; 12 bases fit TRBD1. This CDR3 is 17 amino acids long. Trimming removed 3 bases from V and 7 bases from J; junction bases left unmatched: 10. CDR1 and CDR2 (germline): KGHSH, LQKENI. The CDR3 sequence: CASSPPGKGQGAQPQHF. Written as DNA, the CDR3 is TGTGCCAGCTCACCTCCCGGGAAGGGACAGGGGGCACAGCCCCAGCATTTT.

This chain links TRBV10-3 with TRBJ2-5; D gene unclear. The CDR3 length is 12 residues. The germline V gene has CDR1 ENHRY and CDR2 SYGVKD. The V and J ends lost 3 bases and 4 bases respectively, with 6 bases between them. CDR3 amino acids: CAISEGLETQYF. In DNA, the CDR3 is TGTGCCATCAGTGAAGGGTTAGAGACCCAGTACTTC.

The rearrangement links TRBV27 to TRBJ1-6, with 10 nucleotides matching TRBD1. The V gene's germline CDR1 is MNHEY and CDR2 SMNVEV (reference sequence). J lost 2 bases, V lost 5 bases, and 9 bases had no gene match. The CDR3 loop spans 18 amino acids. CDR3 in DNA: TGTGCCAGCAGTAAGACAGGGGGCGGAAAGGCCTATAATTCACCCCTCCACTTT. This encodes CASSKTGGGKAYNSPLHF.

Comments on this clone: Different DNA sequences within this sample yield the same CDR3. This chain connects TRBV6-5 to TRBJ1-5; possible D gene TRBD1, 5 bases. This CDR3 spans 14 amino acids. V lost 0 bases and J 2 bases, leaving 5 bases between the germline ends. Germline lookup yields CDR1 MNHEY and CDR2 SVGAGI. CDR3 in amino acids: CASSYSGGNQPQHF. CDR3 nucleotides: TGTGCCAGCAGTTACTCGGGGGGCAATCAGCCCCAGCATTTT.

The J gene is TRBJ1-6, the V gene TRBV19, with unresolved D. V was clipped by 2 bases and J by 11 bases, with 13 bases between them. Per the germline V gene, CDR1 is LNHDA and CDR2 is SQIVND (reference sequence). The CDR3 is made up of 14 amino acids. CDR3 residues: CASSIIGGGTPLHF. The CDR3 nucleotides read TGTGCCAGTAGTATAATCGGAGGAGGGACACCCCTCCACTTT. Variable domain in full (rest from reference TRBV19 and TRBJ1-6): DGGITQSPKYLFRKEGQNVTLSCEQNLNHDAMYWYRQDPGQGLRLIYYSQIVNDFQKGDIAEGYSVSREKKESFPLTVTSAQKNPTAFYLCASSIIGGGTPLHFGNGTRLTVT.

The chain combines TRBV9 with TRBJ2-2; TRBD2 matches at 8 bases. Trimming removed 4 bases from V and 2 bases from J; junction bases left unmatched: 4. The germline gives CDR1 SGDLS, CDR2 YYNGEE. The CDR3 runs 15 residues. The CDR3 reads CASSPRGGNTGELFF. The DNA for the CDR3 is TGTGCCAGCAGCCCACGGGGGGGAAACACCGGGGAGCTGTTTTTT.

V usage is TRBV18 and J usage is TRBJ1-5; possible D gene TRBD1, 5 bases. This CDR3 contains 13 residues. Trimming cost V 3 bases and J 5 bases, with 8 bases left between them. Germline loops: CDR1 KGHSH, CDR2 LQKENI. For the CDR3, the DNA is TGTGCCAGCTCACCGGGGGGGGATCAGCCCCAGCATTTT. Translating it yields CASSPGGDQPQHF.

The gene calls are TRBV27 and TRBJ1-2; TRBD1 matches at 9 bases. CDR3 length: 15 residues. V was clipped by 5 bases and J by 4 bases; unmatched bases: 8. Germline V lookup: CDR1 MNHEY, CDR2 SMNVEV (reference sequence). CDR3 in amino acids: CASSKTGTGLYGYTF. CDR3 DNA: TGTGCCAGCAGTAAGACCGGGACAGGGCTCTATGGCTACACCTTC.

The rearrangement uses TRBV7-2 and TRBJ1-5; no definite D call. Germline V gene sequence: CDR1 SGHTA, CDR2 FQGNSA. V lost 0 bases and J lost 0, with 9 bases in between. CDR3 length: 16 amino acids. For the CDR3, the DNA is TGTGCCAGCAGCTTAGCGGCCACTTATAGCAATCAGCCCCAGCATTTT. Translated: CASSLAATYSNQPQHF.

Written as DNA, the CDR3 is TGTGCCAGTAGGCGACTAGCGGGGGGGGAGGAGACCCAGTACTTC. Protein sequence: CASRRLAGGEETQYF. The chain carries TRBV19 and TRBJ2-5, with 14 bases identical to TRBD2. The V gene's germline CDR1 is LNHDA and CDR2 SQIVND (reference sequence). The CDR3 loop spans 15 amino acids. Trimming removed 6 bases from V and 5 bases from J; junction bases left unmatched: 5.

This sequence joins TRBV27 and TRBJ1-4; no clear D. This CDR3 contains 13 residues. With 5 bases removed from V and 2 bases from J, the gap between germline ends came to 6 bases. The germline gives CDR1 MNHEY, CDR2 SMNVEV (reference sequence). The CDR3 region has the DNA TGTGCCAGCAGTAGGGTTACTAATGAAAAACTGTTTTTT. It specifies CASSRVTNEKLFF.

V gene TRBV5-4 combines with J gene TRBJ1-2, with D maybe TRBD1 (6 bases). This CDR3 comprises 14 residues. The germline CDR1 and CDR2 sequences are SGHNT and YYREEE (reference sequence). The V end was cut by 0 bases, the J end by 4 bases, with 10 bases between. The CDR3 spells CASSLATQGYGYTF. The CDR3 DNA reads as TGTGCCAGCAGCTTGGCCACACAGGGCTATGGCTACACCTTC. The full variable domain, with the rest looked up from reference TRBV5-4 and TRBJ1-2, is ETGVTQSPTHLIKTRGQQVTLRCSSQSGHNTVSWYQQALGQGPQFIFQYYREEENGRGNFPPRFSGLQFPNYSSELNVNALELDDSALYLCASSLATQGYGYTFGSGTRLTVV.

The chain uses TRBV6-1 and TRBJ1-6; 9 bases match TRBD1. Germline lookup yields CDR1 MNHNS and CDR2 SASEGT. J lost 6 bases, V lost 10 bases, and 10 bases had no gene match. The CDR3 consists of 15 residues. This chain's CDR3 is CATVGQGGINSPLHF. For the CDR3, the DNA is TGTGCCACCGTGGGACAGGGAGGAATTAATTCACCCCTCCACTTT.

Relative to its sample, this clone is medium-sized. This chain connects TRBV5-1 to TRBJ2-7; 11 bases agree with TRBD1. CDR1 and CDR2 from the germline V gene are SGHRS and YFSETQ. This CDR3 contains 15 residues. V gave up 2 bases and J gave up 5 bases; unmatched junction bases: 6. CDR3 region: CASSLGTGGLHEQYF. The CDR3 coding sequence is TGCGCCAGCAGCTTAGGGACAGGGGGACTCCACGAGCAGTACTTC.

Only one count was recorded for this clone. The chain uses TRBV7-9 and TRBJ2-1; D is possibly TRBD1 or TRBD2 (6 bases each). V was cut by 2 bases and J by 4 bases, with 21 bases left in between. CDR1 and CDR2 (germline): SEHNR, FQNEAQ (reference sequence). The CDR3 extends over 18 amino acids. CDR3 nucleotides: TGTGCCAGCAGCTTACTGGTCGGGGGCCGGGGCTCATACAATGAGCAGTTCTTC. It is translated as CASSLLVGGRGSYNEQFF.

The J gene is TRBJ2-1, the V gene TRBV7-9; 7 bases are a match to TRBD1. V lost 5 bases and J lost 0; bases outside the gene matches: 4. From germline, CDR1 is SEHNR and CDR2 FQNEAQ (reference sequence). This CDR3 is 15 amino acids long. The CDR3 sequence: CASSPKGASYNEQFF. The CDR3 DNA sequence: TGTGCCAGCAGCCCCAAGGGGGCCTCCTACAATGAGCAGTTCTTC. The full variable domain, completed using reference TRBV7-9 and TRBJ2-1, is DTGVSQNPRHKITKRGQNVTFRCDPISEHNRLYWYRQTLGQGPEFLTYFQNEAQLEKSRLLSDRFSAERPKGSFSTLEIQRTEQGDSAMYLCASSPKGASYNEQFFGPGTRLTVL.

The chain combines TRBV15 with TRBJ1-1; weak D call: TRBD1 (6 bases). V gave up 0 bases and J gave up 6 bases, with 14 bases separating them. The CDR3 is 15 residues long. In germline, CDR1 is LNHNV, CDR2 YYDKDF (reference sequence). This CDR3 reads CATSRDIRGGSEAFF. In DNA form, the CDR3 reads TGTGCCACCAGCAGAGATATCAGGGGTGGGTCTGAAGCTTTCTTT.

This chain joins TRBV5-1 and TRBJ2-3; 7 bases line up with TRBD1. V trimming: 4 bases; J trimming: 0 bases; junction bases outside the gene matches: 2. The length of the CDR3 is 14 residues. Germline V gene lookup returns CDR1 SGHRS and CDR2 YFSETQ. As DNA, the CDR3 is TGCGCCAGCAGCCCGGACAGGAGCACAGATACGCAGTATTTT. Protein: CASSPDRSTDTQYF.

V and J are TRBV4-1 and TRBJ1-2, with D tentatively TRBD1 (6 bases). The length of the CDR3 is 17 residues. Trimming cost V 5 bases and J 4 bases, with 23 bases left between them. Germline V gene lookup returns CDR1 MGHRA and CDR2 YSYEKL. This chain's CDR3 is CASSSPAGGAIGYGYTF. CDR3 bases: TGCGCCAGCAGCTCTCCGGCGGGGGGCGCGATCGGCTATGGCTACACCTTC.

The rearrangement uses TRBV15 and TRBJ1-5; 7 bases match TRBD1. Germline-derived CDR1 and CDR2 are LNHNV and YYDKDF (reference sequence). The CDR3 runs to 13 residues. Trimming took 9 bases from V and 3 from J; bases not matched to a gene: 5. CDR3 in DNA: TGTGCCACGCAGACAGGGTACAATCAGCCCCAGCATTTT. Translation gives CATQTGYNQPQHF.

The chain couples TRBV18 to TRBJ1-6; weak D call: TRBD1 (5 bases). Per germline, CDR1 KGHSH and CDR2 LQKENI. V shed 1 base and J shed 7 bases, with 14 bases lying between them. CDR3 length: 16 amino acids. This CDR3 is CASSPQKGRKNSPLHF. The DNA of the CDR3 is TGTGCCAGCTCACCACAAAAGGGACGGAAGAATTCACCCCTCCACTTT.